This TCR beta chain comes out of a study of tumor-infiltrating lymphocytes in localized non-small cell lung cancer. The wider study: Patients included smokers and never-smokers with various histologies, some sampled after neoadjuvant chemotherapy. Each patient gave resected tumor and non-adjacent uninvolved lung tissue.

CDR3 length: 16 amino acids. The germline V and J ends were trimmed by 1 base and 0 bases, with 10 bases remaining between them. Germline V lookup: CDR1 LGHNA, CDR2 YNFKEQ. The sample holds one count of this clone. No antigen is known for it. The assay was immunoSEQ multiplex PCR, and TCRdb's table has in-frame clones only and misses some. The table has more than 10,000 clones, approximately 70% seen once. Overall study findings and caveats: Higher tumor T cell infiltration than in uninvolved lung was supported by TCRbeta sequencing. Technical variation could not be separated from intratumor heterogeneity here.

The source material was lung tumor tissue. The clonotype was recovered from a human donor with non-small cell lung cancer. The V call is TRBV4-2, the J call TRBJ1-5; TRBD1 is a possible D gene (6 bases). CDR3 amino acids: CASSQGRGGSNQPQHF. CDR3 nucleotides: TGTGCCAGCAGCCAAGGCAGGGGTGGTAGCAATCAGCCCCAGCATTTT.